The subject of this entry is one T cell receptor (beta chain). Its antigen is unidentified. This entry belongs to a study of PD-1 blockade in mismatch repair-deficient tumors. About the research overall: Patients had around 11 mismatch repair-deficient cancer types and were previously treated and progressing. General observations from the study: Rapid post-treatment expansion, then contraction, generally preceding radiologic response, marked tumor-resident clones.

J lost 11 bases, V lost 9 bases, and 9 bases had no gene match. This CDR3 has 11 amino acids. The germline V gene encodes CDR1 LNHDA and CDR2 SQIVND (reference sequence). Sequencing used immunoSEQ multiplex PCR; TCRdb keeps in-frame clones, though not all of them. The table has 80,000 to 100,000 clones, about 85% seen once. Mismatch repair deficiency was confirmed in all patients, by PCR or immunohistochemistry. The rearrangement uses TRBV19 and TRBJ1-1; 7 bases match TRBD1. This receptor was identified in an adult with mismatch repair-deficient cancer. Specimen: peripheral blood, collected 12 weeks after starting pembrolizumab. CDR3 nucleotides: TGTGCCAGCGGGGGGGGACAGTGGGCTTTCTTT. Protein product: CASGGGQWAFF. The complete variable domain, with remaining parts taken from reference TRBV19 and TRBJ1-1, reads DGGITQSPKYLFRKEGQNVTLSCEQNLNHDAMYWYRQDPGQGLRLIYYSQIVNDFQKGDIAEGYSVSREKKESFPLTVTSAQKNPTAFYLCASGGGQWAFFGQGTRLTVV.